One sample yielded the 6 T cell receptor beta chains listed below, sequenced in a study of shared clonotypes between healthy human individuals. Measured with immunoSEQ multiplex PCR; TCRdb has only the in-frame clones, and not every one. The sample contains fewer than 700,000 clones, roughly 95% of which appear only once. Naive CD8 cells comprised CD45RO-negative, CCR7-positively selected cells, excluding terminally differentiated effector memory CD45RA+ cells. The source material was naive CD8+ T cells sorted from blood. These receptors were obtained from a woman in her 30s in good health.

The chain combines TRBV19 with TRBJ1-4; 9 bases agree with TRBD1. The CDR3 is 14 amino acids. The trim removed 5 bases at V and 8 bases at J, leaving 6 bases unmatched. Germline V gives CDR1 LNHDA, CDR2 SQIVND (reference sequence). The CDR3 loop reads CASSATGGGEKLFF. CDR3 bases: TGTGCCAGTAGTGCGACAGGGGGAGGAGAAAAACTGTTTTTT.

This chain joins TRBV29-1 and TRBJ2-1; D gene uncertain. This CDR3 has 11 amino acids. V lost 6 bases and J 8 bases, leaving 11 bases between the germline ends. Germline CDR1 SQVTM, CDR2 ANQGSEA. CDR3 DNA: TGCAGCGTCGCCATTGGAGATGAGCAGTTCTTC. Residues: CSVAIGDEQFF.

The chain joins TRBV5-1 to TRBJ1-1; D ambiguous. Trimming removed 3 bases at V and 0 bases at J, with 18 bases between. The CDR3 runs 17 residues. Germline CDR1 SGHRS, CDR2 YFSETQ. The DNA for the CDR3 is TGCGCCAGCAGCTACGACATCGGGGTGGAAATGAACACTGAAGCTTTCTTT. It codes for CASSYDIGVEMNTEAFF.

The chain employs TRBV27 and TRBJ2-7; a possible D gene is TRBD2 (6 bases). Germline-derived CDR1 and CDR2 are MNHEY and SMNVEV (reference sequence). V dropped 6 bases and J dropped 6 bases, with 15 bases sitting between them. The CDR3 loop spans 13 amino acids. The CDR3 region is CASRAGLLFEQYF. CDR3 DNA sequence: TGTGCCAGCAGGGCGGGACTCCTTTTCGAGCAGTACTTC.

V is TRBV11-2 and J is TRBJ2-3; D is unresolved. The germline CDR1 and CDR2 sequences are SGHAT and FQNNGV. Deletions cut 0 bases from V and 11 bases from J, with 18 bases between. This CDR3 comprises 15 residues. The CDR3 sequence: CASSLEGLGKGRQYF. CDR3 nucleotides: TGTGCCAGCAGCTTAGAGGGATTGGGAAAGGGTAGGCAGTATTTT.

The J gene is TRBJ2-1, the V gene TRBV19, with D perhaps matching TRBD2 (6 bases). Germline V CDR1 and CDR2: LNHDA, SQIVND (reference sequence). The CDR3 runs 13 residues. V dropped 2 bases and J dropped 7 bases, with 9 bases sitting between them. CDR3 in amino acids: CASSISRGNEQFF. CDR3 DNA sequence: TGTGCCAGTAGTATATCCCGGGGGAATGAGCAGTTCTTC.